The sequence of this TCR beta chain was determined in a study of shared T cell receptors in the human thymus. Unmatched junction bases numbered 9, after V lost 10 bases and J lost 5 bases. There are 14 residues in the CDR3. Clones were read by immunoSEQ multiplex PCR, and TCRdb kept only the in-frame ones, dropping some. The repertoire holds about 710,000 clones, with around 87% as singletons. Another study also made use of these data, one on human thymus T cells. That report adds: Resections were taken during corrective heart surgery, and the thymus tissue came from these. Usage of V and J genes appeared biased in thymic and blood repertoires. Related research described thymic repertoires that were highly overlapping among unrelated individuals.

This clonotype was sampled from a boy in the first two years of life with a congenital heart defect. This chain joins TRBV23-1 and TRBJ1-4; the match to TRBD1 covers 8 bases. TRBV23-1 is given ORF status, its function remaining uncertain. The sample consisted of thymocytes. The CDR3 DNA reads as TGCGCCACTTCACAGGGGGGGATAAATGAAAAACTGTTTTTT. This translates into CATSQGGINEKLFF.